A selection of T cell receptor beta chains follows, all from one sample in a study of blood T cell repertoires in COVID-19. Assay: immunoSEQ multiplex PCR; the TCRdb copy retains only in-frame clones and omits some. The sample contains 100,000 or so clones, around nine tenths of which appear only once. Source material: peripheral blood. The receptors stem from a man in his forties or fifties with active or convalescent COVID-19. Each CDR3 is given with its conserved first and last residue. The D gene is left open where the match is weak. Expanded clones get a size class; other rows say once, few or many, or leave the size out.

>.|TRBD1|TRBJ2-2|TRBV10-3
CAIGTGGLGELFF
TGTGCCATCGGGACAGGGGGCTTGGGGGAGCTGTTTTTT
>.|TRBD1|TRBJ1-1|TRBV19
CASSTQGGTEAFF
TGTGCCAGTAGTACCCAGGGGGGCACTGAAGCTTTCTTT
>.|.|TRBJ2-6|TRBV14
CASSRRQGLGGANVLTF
TGTGCCAGCAGCCGAAGGCAGGGCCTGGGGGGGGCCAACGTCCTGACTTTC
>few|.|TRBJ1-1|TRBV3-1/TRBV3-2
CASSQRQPNTEAFF
TGTGCCAGCAGCCAAAGACAACCGAACACTGAAGCTTTCTTT
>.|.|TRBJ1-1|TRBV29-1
CSVGKGQLNTEAFF
TGCAGCGTGGGAAAAGGACAGCTGAACACTGAAGCTTTCTTT
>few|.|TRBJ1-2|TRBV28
CASSAGLHGYTF
TGTGCCAGCAGTGCGGGGTTGCATGGCTACACCTTC
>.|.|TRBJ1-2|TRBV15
CATSRDSTPQPLYGYTF
TGTGCCACCAGCAGAGATTCGACCCCACAGCCCCTCTATGGCTACACCTTC
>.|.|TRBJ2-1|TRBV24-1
CATSDSWLNEQFF
TGTGCCACCAGTGATTCGTGGCTGAATGAGCAGTTCTTC
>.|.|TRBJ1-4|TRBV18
CASSPVQGGEKLFF
TGTGCCAGCTCACCAGTACAGGGTGGTGAAAAACTGTTTTTT
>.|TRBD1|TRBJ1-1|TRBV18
CASSPGTGSTKSSEAFF
TGTGCCAGCTCACCTGGGACAGGGTCCACCAAGAGTTCCGAAGCTTTCTTT
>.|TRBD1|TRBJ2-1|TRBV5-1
CASSRQGGNEQFF
TGCGCCAGCAGCCGACAGGGTGGCAATGAGCAGTTCTTC
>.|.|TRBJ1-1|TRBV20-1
CSAPRETEAFF
TGCAGTGCTCCAAGGGAGACTGAAGCTTTCTTT
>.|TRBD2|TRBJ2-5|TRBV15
CATSRDMSSGGIQETQYF
TGTGCCACCAGCAGAGATATGTCTAGCGGGGGGATACAAGAGACCCAGTACTTC
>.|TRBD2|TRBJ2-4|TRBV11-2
CASSLGTAGGQNIQYF
TGTGCCAGCAGCTTAGGAACAGCGGGGGGACAGAACATTCAGTACTTC
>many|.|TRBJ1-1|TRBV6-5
CASSQAAGANTEAFF
TGTGCCAGCAGCCAAGCCGCGGGGGCGAACACTGAAGCTTTCTTT
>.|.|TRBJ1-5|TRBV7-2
CASSLAGRISNQPQHF
TGTGCCAGCAGCTTAGCGGGGAGAATTAGCAATCAGCCCCAGCATTTT
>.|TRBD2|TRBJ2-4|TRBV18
CASSPPGLRTGENIQYF
TGTGCCAGCTCACCACCGGGACTAAGGACCGGGGAAAACATTCAGTACTTC
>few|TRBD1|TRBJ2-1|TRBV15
CATSRVTGGPYNEQFF
TGTGCCACCAGCAGAGTCACAGGGGGTCCCTACAATGAGCAGTTCTTC
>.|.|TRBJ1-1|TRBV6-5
CASSYSGGTEAFF
TGTGCCAGCAGTTACTCAGGAGGGACTGAAGCTTTCTTT
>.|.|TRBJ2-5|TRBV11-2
CASSSLTPPGETQYF
TGTGCCAGCAGCTCTCTTACTCCCCCGGGAGAGACCCAGTACTTC
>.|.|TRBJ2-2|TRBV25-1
CASSELTGSRDGELFF
TGTGCCAGCAGTGAATTAACAGGGAGCAGGGACGGGGAGCTGTTTTTT
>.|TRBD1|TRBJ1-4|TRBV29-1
CSVASRGNEKLFF
TGCAGCGTTGCCTCCAGGGGGAATGAAAAACTGTTTTTT
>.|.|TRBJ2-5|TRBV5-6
CASSLGGFGETQYF
TGTGCCAGCAGCTTGGGTGGGTTCGGGGAGACCCAGTACTTC
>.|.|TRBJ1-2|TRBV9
CASSTSGQSYGYTF
TGTGCCAGCAGCACATCTGGACAGTCCTATGGCTACACCTTC
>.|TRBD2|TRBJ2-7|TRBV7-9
CASGLAGAYEQYF
TGTGCCAGCGGACTAGCGGGGGCCTACGAGCAGTACTTC
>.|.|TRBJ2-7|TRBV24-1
CATSVDTPTYEQYF
TGTGCCACCAGTGTTGACACTCCAACATACGAGCAGTACTTC
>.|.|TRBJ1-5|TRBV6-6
CASNLPGNQPQHF
TGTGCCAGCAACCTGCCGGGCAATCAGCCCCAGCATTTT
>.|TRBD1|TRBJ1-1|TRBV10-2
CASSGVGQGEAFF
TGCGCCAGCAGTGGGGTCGGACAGGGTGAAGCTTTCTTT
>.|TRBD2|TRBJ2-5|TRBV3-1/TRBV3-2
CASSQDARGGFQETQYF
TGTGCCAGCAGCCAAGATGCTCGCGGGGGATTCCAAGAGACCCAGTACTTC
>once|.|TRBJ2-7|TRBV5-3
CARSRRQNEQYF
TGTGCCAGAAGCCGACGACAGAACGAGCAGTACTTC